This record covers a single T cell receptor (beta chain). This clone was detected a few times. It has no known antigen specificity. No clone much larger than this one lies a single base away; base qualities are absent. A two-step multiplex PCR amplified TCR-beta CDR3 regions from genomic DNA, and the second step of the PCR added Illumina-compatible adaptors. As a commercial immunoSEQ service, TCR-beta immunosequencing was carried out on an Illumina platform. On the authors' methods: Repertoires were described by productive clonality and by Top 10 Clones, which is the percentage of T-cell templates coming from the ten most frequent sequences. Productive clonality ranged from 0 to 1, with 1 indicating a monoclonal population. Sequences comprising at least 0.1% of tumour T-cell templates but absent from matched non-adjacent lung were defined as tumour-associated clones and were identified via log10 scatter plots. Two-group comparisons used Student's t-tests, stages used ANOVA, and relationships used linear regression, analysed in GraphPad Prism7 and R. The source is immuneACCESS, and TCRdb retained only in-frame sequences with V and J called. Part of the clones is not carried over; for the studies checked, unresolved V genes explain less than half of this, and the remainder is unexplained. The V and J calls and the clone size are those of that table, but D and trimming were determined from the DNA. Counted in this sample were over 4,500 clones; 65% to 80% of them appeared once. Clones ranked in the top ten supply 22% of the sample.

From frozen aliquots of unsorted single-cell suspensions, genomic DNA was isolated using the QIAamp DNA kit. The tumour samples consisted of surgically resected non-small cell lung cancer tissue. Tissues were received within 2 hours of resection and were immediately processed into single-cell suspensions. Tissue was mechanically dissociated and enzymatically digested with DNase I, collagenase I and hyaluronidase for approximately 29 minutes at 37 °C, then filtered and RBC-lysed. This specimen belongs to a study of immune cell composition in non-small cell lung cancer (dated by TCRdb to about 2017). For the study in its entirety: Histologic subtype, mostly lung adenocarcinoma or squamous cell carcinoma, was determined with H&E together with p63, CK5, Napsin A and TTF-1 immunohistochemistry. Several tumour specimens with TCR-beta data were rare histological subtypes and were excluded from the subtype comparisons. Adaptive Biotechnologies TCR-beta sequencing was carried out on a few dozen paired NSCLC tumour and non-adjacent lung specimens, as well as on approximately 25 tumour-only specimens. Supplementary cohort #1 consisted of around 9 lung adenocarcinoma cases with paired tumour/lung TCR-beta sequencing and with TIL populations generated to assess tumour reactivity. Findings and caveats that apply to the study as a whole: The reactivity cohort included only approximately 11 cases, and whether tumour-reactive clones share sequences with the dominant in vivo tumour-associated clones was not shown. Smoking pack-years did not significantly correlate with tumour TCR-beta clonality. Top 10 clone scores and productive clonality were significantly higher in lung squamous cell carcinoma than in lung adenocarcinoma tumours. Across some 11 adenocarcinoma cases, TIL tumour reactivity correlated strongly with maximal tumour-associated clone frequency but not with overall clonality. Nearly half of NSCLC cases had tumour-associated clones >0.5%, with 75% to 80% of squamous carcinomas showing such clones compared with approximately 30% of adenocarcinomas.

The germline V gene sets CDR1 to SNHLY and CDR2 to FYNNEI. The CDR3 sequence holds 14 residues, the cysteine and phenylalanine included. Of the read, only the CDR3 DNA is kept; its 42 bases are in frame from base 1. A distance of 9 bases separates the germline ends of V and J, which lose 3 bases and 1 base respectively. The TCR comes from a human donor with non-small cell lung cancer. The rearranged segments are TRBV2 and TRBJ1-1, and perhaps TRBD1 as D gene, on 5 matching bases. The sequencing input was lung tumor tissue. The nucleotide sequence is given as TGTGCCAGCAGTGACGGGAGGGGGAACACTGAAGCTTTCTTT. Translated, it gives CASSDGRGNTEAFF.